These T cell receptor beta chains were read from a single sample in a study of T cells in Graves' hyperthyroidism and ophthalmopathy. TCRdb ran MiXCR on the multiplex PCR reads and lists one entry per CDR3 protein. The table records a few hundred thousand distinct CDR3 sequences, 12% to 15% of them present only once. Sequencing was performed on blood. The receptors come from a woman aged 40-49 years with Graves' ophthalmopathy. The CDR3 runs from the conserved cysteine through the conserved F or W. A D gene is named only where the DNA matches it firmly. Clone size is shown for a subset of rows, as once, few, many or a class of expanded clone.

D gene: .
CDR3 length: 16
clone size: many
V gene: TRBV7-2
J gene: TRBJ1-2
CDR3 protein: CASSLRRMVGANGYTF
CDR3 DNA: TGTGCCAGCAGCTTAAGGCGGATGGTAGGGGCGAATGGCTACACCTTC

D gene: .
CDR3 length: 13
clone size: many
V gene: TRBV28
J gene: TRBJ2-1
CDR3 protein: CASSLFLTGEQFF
CDR3 DNA: TGTGCCAGCAGTTTGTTTCTTACAGGTGAGCAGTTCTTC

D gene: .
CDR3 length: 14
clone size: many
V gene: TRBV12-3/TRBV12-4
J gene: TRBJ1-2
CDR3 protein: CASSFSVSSYGYTF
CDR3 DNA: TGTGCCAGCAGTTTTTCCGTCTCTTCCTATGGCTACACCTTC

D gene: TRBD1
CDR3 length: 14
clone size: many
V gene: TRBV28
J gene: TRBJ2-5
CDR3 protein: CASSSSTGRETQYF
CDR3 DNA: TGTGCCAGCAGTTCCTCGACAGGGCGGGAGACCCAGTACTTC

D gene: .
CDR3 length: 15
clone size: .
V gene: TRBV5-5
J gene: TRBJ2-7
CDR3 protein: CASSLNSRPSYEQYF
CDR3 DNA: TGTGCCAGCAGCTTAAACAGCCGCCCTTCCTACGAGCAGTACTTC

D gene: TRBD2
CDR3 length: 18
clone size: many
V gene: TRBV2
J gene: TRBJ2-2
CDR3 protein: CASREMLLAGGDTGELFF
CDR3 DNA: TGTGCCAGTCGTGAAATGTTGCTAGCGGGAGGTGACACCGGGGAGCTGTTTTTT

D gene: TRBD2
CDR3 length: 18
clone size: few
V gene: TRBV6-1
J gene: TRBJ2-1
CDR3 protein: CASRPGTSGRALSGEQFF
CDR3 DNA: TGTGCCAGCAGGCCCGGGACTAGCGGGAGGGCCTTATCCGGTGAGCAGTTCTTC

D gene: TRBD1
CDR3 length: 18
clone size: .
V gene: TRBV11-2
J gene: TRBJ2-6
CDR3 protein: CASSLYAGQGLTVNVLTF
CDR3 DNA: TGTGCCAGCAGCTTATATGCTGGACAGGGCTTAACTGTCAACGTCCTGACTTTC

D gene: .
CDR3 length: 14
clone size: many
V gene: TRBV3-1
J gene: TRBJ2-3
CDR3 protein: CASSPTRESDTQYF
CDR3 DNA: TGTGCCAGCAGCCCGACTAGAGAGTCAGATACGCAGTATTTT

D gene: .
CDR3 length: 14
clone size: many
V gene: TRBV28
J gene: TRBJ2-7
CDR3 protein: CASVDLAGIYEQYF
CDR3 DNA: TGTGCCAGCGTAGATCTGGCAGGGATCTACGAGCAGTACTTC

D gene: TRBD2
CDR3 length: 15
clone size: many
V gene: TRBV20-1
J gene: TRBJ2-3
CDR3 protein: CSASGRGPSTDTQYF
CDR3 DNA: TGCAGTGCTAGTGGGAGGGGACCCTCCACAGATACGCAGTATTTT

D gene: TRBD2
CDR3 length: 14
clone size: many
V gene: TRBV6-1
J gene: TRBJ2-7
CDR3 protein: CASSYKRGYYEQYF
CDR3 DNA: TGTGCCAGCAGTTACAAGCGGGGCTACTACGAGCAGTACTTC

D gene: .
CDR3 length: 12
clone size: .
V gene: TRBV7-9
J gene: TRBJ2-7
CDR3 protein: CASSLEGIEQYF
CDR3 DNA: TGTGCCAGCAGCTTAGAAGGGATCGAGCAGTACTTC

D gene: TRBD1
CDR3 length: 15
clone size: many
V gene: TRBV3-1
J gene: TRBJ2-5
CDR3 protein: CASSPRDRVGETQYF
CDR3 DNA: TGTGCCAGCAGCCCTCGGGACAGGGTTGGAGAGACCCAGTACTTC

D gene: TRBD2
CDR3 length: 14
clone size: many
V gene: TRBV29-1
J gene: TRBJ2-1
CDR3 protein: CSVGLAGGPSEQFF
CDR3 DNA: TGCAGCGTTGGTCTAGCGGGGGGCCCCAGCGAGCAGTTCTTC

D gene: .
CDR3 length: 12
clone size: many
V gene: TRBV20-1
J gene: TRBJ1-1
CDR3 protein: CSATDIGTEAFF
CDR3 DNA: TGCAGTGCTACCGACATCGGAACTGAAGCTTTCTTT

D gene: .
CDR3 length: 14
clone size: .
V gene: TRBV29-1
J gene: TRBJ2-6
CDR3 protein: CSVEGNSGANVLTF
CDR3 DNA: TGCAGCGTTGAAGGAAACTCTGGGGCCAACGTCCTGACTTTC

D gene: TRBD2
CDR3 length: 19
clone size: .
V gene: TRBV20-1
J gene: TRBJ2-2
CDR3 protein: CSARDLLAGGPANTGELFF
CDR3 DNA: TGCAGTGCTAGAGATCTACTAGCGGGAGGGCCGGCGAACACCGGGGAGCTGTTTTTT

D gene: TRBD1
CDR3 length: 14
clone size: many
V gene: TRBV20-1
J gene: TRBJ1-2
CDR3 protein: CSASGTGGAYGYTF
CDR3 DNA: TGCAGTGCTAGTGGAACAGGGGGCGCGTATGGCTACACCTTC

D gene: .
CDR3 length: 16
clone size: many
V gene: TRBV7-2
J gene: TRBJ2-5
CDR3 protein: CASSLAAGLYQETQYF
CDR3 DNA: TGTGCCAGCAGCTTAGCTGCGGGATTGTACCAAGAGACCCAGTACTTC

D gene: .
CDR3 length: 15
clone size: few
V gene: TRBV4-2
J gene: TRBJ2-5
CDR3 protein: CASSQQAGLVQTQYF
CDR3 DNA: TGTGCCAGCAGCCAACAAGCGGGCCTCGTTCAGACCCAGTACTTC

D gene: .
CDR3 length: 16
clone size: .
V gene: TRBV19
J gene: TRBJ1-2
CDR3 protein: CATKGGRITSLYGYTF
CDR3 DNA: TGTGCCACCAAGGGTGGAAGGATAACGAGTTTGTATGGCTACACCTTC

D gene: TRBD1
CDR3 length: 15
clone size: many
V gene: TRBV20-1
J gene: TRBJ2-7
CDR3 protein: CSARVGTGPHYEQYF
CDR3 DNA: TGCAGTGCTAGAGTTGGGACAGGGCCCCACTACGAGCAGTACTTC

D gene: .
CDR3 length: 16
clone size: many
V gene: TRBV6-1
J gene: TRBJ2-7
CDR3 protein: CASSEWYKGNSYEQYF
CDR3 DNA: TGTGCCAGCAGTGAATGGTATAAGGGGAATTCCTACGAGCAGTACTTC

D gene: .
CDR3 length: 15
clone size: many
V gene: TRBV20-1
J gene: TRBJ2-1
CDR3 protein: CSASSRLVSYNEQFF
CDR3 DNA: TGCAGTGCCTCTTCGCGGCTTGTATCCTACAATGAGCAGTTCTTC

D gene: TRBD2
CDR3 length: 15
clone size: many
V gene: TRBV14
J gene: TRBJ2-1
CDR3 protein: CASSQALGLANEQFF
CDR3 DNA: TGTGCCAGCAGCCAAGCGCTGGGACTAGCGAATGAGCAGTTCTTC

D gene: .
CDR3 length: 13
clone size: many
V gene: TRBV11-2
J gene: TRBJ2-7
CDR3 protein: CASSPLLSYEQYF
CDR3 DNA: TGTGCCAGCAGCCCTCTACTCTCCTACGAGCAGTACTTC

D gene: .
CDR3 length: 14
clone size: few
V gene: TRBV11-2
J gene: TRBJ2-2
CDR3 protein: CASSLVAAAGELFF
CDR3 DNA: TGTGCCAGCAGCTTAGTGGCGGCGGCCGGGGAGCTGTTTTTT

D gene: TRBD1
CDR3 length: 17
clone size: few
V gene: TRBV28
J gene: TRBJ1-1
CDR3 protein: CASSFSPGTGGGTEAFF
CDR3 DNA: TGTGCCAGCAGTTTCTCCCCTGGGACAGGGGGCGGCACTGAAGCTTTCTTT

D gene: .
CDR3 length: 12
clone size: few
V gene: TRBV5-8
J gene: TRBJ1-1
CDR3 protein: CASSLGFGEAFF
CDR3 DNA: TGTGCCAGCAGCTTGGGATTCGGGGAGGCTTTCTTT

D gene: TRBD1
CDR3 length: 17
clone size: once
V gene: TRBV28
J gene: TRBJ1-2
CDR3 protein: CASNSNRGLAGGYGYTF
CDR3 DNA: TGTGCCAGCAATTCGAACAGGGGGCTAGCGGGGGGCTATGGCTACACCTTC

D gene: .
CDR3 length: 15
clone size: few
V gene: TRBV11-3
J gene: TRBJ1-4
CDR3 protein: CASSSTGAVFEKLFF
CDR3 DNA: TGTGCCAGCAGCTCGACGGGGGCGGTTTTTGAAAAACTGTTTTTT

D gene: TRBD1
CDR3 length: 15
clone size: many
V gene: TRBV6-5
J gene: TRBJ1-5
CDR3 protein: CASSTDRETNQPQHF
CDR3 DNA: TGTGCCAGCAGTACCGACAGGGAGACCAATCAGCCCCAGCATTTT

D gene: TRBD1
CDR3 length: 17
clone size: many
V gene: TRBV28
J gene: TRBJ2-5
CDR3 protein: CASSPRARDRLRETQYF
CDR3 DNA: TGTGCCAGCAGTCCGAGGGCCCGGGACAGGTTACGGGAGACCCAGTACTTC

D gene: TRBD2
CDR3 length: 14
clone size: many
V gene: TRBV27
J gene: TRBJ2-5
CDR3 protein: CASSPGTSGSTQYF
CDR3 DNA: TGTGCCAGCAGTCCGGGGACTAGCGGCTCGACCCAGTACTTC

D gene: .
CDR3 length: 13
clone size: many
V gene: TRBV6-1
J gene: TRBJ1-6
CDR3 protein: CASEGQPNSPLHF
CDR3 DNA: TGTGCCAGCGAAGGACAGCCAAATTCACCCCTCCACTTT

D gene: TRBD1
CDR3 length: 16
clone size: many
V gene: TRBV27
J gene: TRBJ1-5
CDR3 protein: CASSLHPRGLGQPQHF
CDR3 DNA: TGTGCCAGCAGTTTACATCCCAGGGGGCTCGGACAGCCCCAGCATTTT

D gene: TRBD1
CDR3 length: 16
clone size: .
V gene: TRBV28
J gene: TRBJ1-5
CDR3 protein: CASSPRTGGSNQPQHF
CDR3 DNA: TGTGCCAGCAGTCCACGGACAGGGGGGTCCAATCAGCCCCAGCATTTT

D gene: .
CDR3 length: 14
clone size: few
V gene: TRBV16
J gene: TRBJ1-4
CDR3 protein: CASTRQLGNEKLFF
CDR3 DNA: TGTGCCAGCACCCGACAGCTAGGGAATGAAAAACTGTTTTTT

D gene: .
CDR3 length: 19
clone size: few
V gene: TRBV7-8
J gene: TRBJ2-6
CDR3 protein: CASSLLWTPISSGANVLTF
CDR3 DNA: TGTGCCAGCAGCTTATTATGGACTCCCATTTCCTCTGGGGCCAACGTCCTGACTTTC

D gene: TRBD2
CDR3 length: 15
clone size: many
V gene: TRBV6-1
J gene: TRBJ2-1
CDR3 protein: CASSQGSSGRNEQFF
CDR3 DNA: TGTGCCAGCAGTCAGGGGTCTAGCGGGAGAAATGAGCAGTTCTTC

D gene: TRBD1
CDR3 length: 15
clone size: many
V gene: TRBV27
J gene: TRBJ2-7
CDR3 protein: CASSDRQGFIYEQYF
CDR3 DNA: TGTGCCAGCAGTGACCGACAGGGGTTCATCTACGAGCAGTACTTC

D gene: TRBD1
CDR3 length: 15
clone size: many
V gene: TRBV12-3/TRBV12-4
J gene: TRBJ2-6
CDR3 protein: CASTWTGIGANVLTF
CDR3 DNA: TGTGCCAGCACCTGGACAGGGATCGGGGCCAACGTCCTGACTTTC

D gene: TRBD1
CDR3 length: 14
clone size: many
V gene: TRBV27
J gene: TRBJ1-4
CDR3 protein: CASSLQGAGEKLFF
CDR3 DNA: TGTGCCAGCAGTTTACAGGGGGCAGGTGAAAAACTGTTTTTT

D gene: .
CDR3 length: 14
clone size: few
V gene: TRBV19
J gene: TRBJ2-4
CDR3 protein: CASTQSLAKNIQYF
CDR3 DNA: TGTGCCAGTACGCAGAGTCTAGCCAAAAACATTCAGTACTTC

D gene: TRBD1
CDR3 length: 15
clone size: .
V gene: TRBV6-5
J gene: TRBJ2-1
CDR3 protein: CASSYSGTAYNEQFF
CDR3 DNA: TGTGCCAGCAGTTACTCCGGGACAGCCTACAATGAGCAGTTCTTC

D gene: TRBD2
CDR3 length: 16
clone size: many
V gene: TRBV7-9
J gene: TRBJ2-7
CDR3 protein: CASSPKEREGSYEQYF
CDR3 DNA: TGTGCCAGCAGCCCCAAAGAGCGGGAGGGCTCCTACGAGCAGTACTTC

D gene: .
CDR3 length: 16
clone size: .
V gene: TRBV19
J gene: TRBJ2-1
CDR3 protein: CASRHPMEEGGNEQFF
CDR3 DNA: TGTGCCAGTAGACACCCCATGGAGGAGGGAGGAAATGAGCAGTTCTTC

D gene: TRBD1
CDR3 length: 15
clone size: many
V gene: TRBV28
J gene: TRBJ1-1
CDR3 protein: CASSSRSDRDTEAFF
CDR3 DNA: TGTGCCAGCAGTTCCCGATCCGACAGGGATACTGAAGCTTTCTTT

D gene: .
CDR3 length: 12
clone size: many
V gene: TRBV12-3/TRBV12-4
J gene: TRBJ2-5
CDR3 protein: CASSLDQETQYF
CDR3 DNA: TGTGCCAGCAGCCTCGACCAAGAGACCCAGTACTTC

D gene: .
CDR3 length: 16
clone size: .
V gene: TRBV4-1
J gene: TRBJ2-3
CDR3 protein: CASSQDRAGDTDTQYF
CDR3 DNA: TGCGCCAGCAGCCAAGATCGGGCAGGGGACACAGATACGCAGTATTTT

D gene: TRBD2
CDR3 length: 14
clone size: many
V gene: TRBV7-8
J gene: TRBJ2-7
CDR3 protein: CASNELAGAYEQYF
CDR3 DNA: TGTGCCAGCAACGAACTAGCGGGGGCCTACGAGCAGTACTTC

D gene: TRBD1
CDR3 length: 15
clone size: many
V gene: TRBV27
J gene: TRBJ1-1
CDR3 protein: CASSADRGHRTEAFF
CDR3 DNA: TGTGCCAGCAGTGCTGACAGGGGGCACCGCACTGAAGCTTTCTTT